This TCR beta chain was identified during a study of shared clonotypes between healthy human individuals. Overall study results and limits: Among donors, clonotype sharing was expected to be affected by sequencing depth.

CDR3 length equals 16 residues. Germline CDR1 reads MNHEY; CDR2 reads SMNVEV (reference sequence). This clone showed up just once. The antigen remains undetermined. This sequence may be a read error, since a much larger clone differs from it by one base. In the same sample, other DNA sequences code for this CDR3. A roughly 200 ng quantity of DNA, about 30,000 T cell genomes, went into the sorted-subset replicate PCRs. Assay: immunoSEQ multiplex PCR; the TCRdb copy retains only in-frame clones and omits some. The sample has 740,000 or so clones; around four fifths are singletons. The sequenced sample consisted of memory CD4+ T cells sorted from blood. The subset: CD45RA-negative fraction. The receptor comes from a woman aged 30 to 39 in good health. The chain employs TRBV27 and TRBJ2-7; the match to TRBD1 covers 11 bases. The CDR3 DNA is TGTGCCAGCAGTCCAACCCTCGGACAGGGGGCCGACGAGCAGTATTTC. Translating gives CASSPTLGQGADEQYF.